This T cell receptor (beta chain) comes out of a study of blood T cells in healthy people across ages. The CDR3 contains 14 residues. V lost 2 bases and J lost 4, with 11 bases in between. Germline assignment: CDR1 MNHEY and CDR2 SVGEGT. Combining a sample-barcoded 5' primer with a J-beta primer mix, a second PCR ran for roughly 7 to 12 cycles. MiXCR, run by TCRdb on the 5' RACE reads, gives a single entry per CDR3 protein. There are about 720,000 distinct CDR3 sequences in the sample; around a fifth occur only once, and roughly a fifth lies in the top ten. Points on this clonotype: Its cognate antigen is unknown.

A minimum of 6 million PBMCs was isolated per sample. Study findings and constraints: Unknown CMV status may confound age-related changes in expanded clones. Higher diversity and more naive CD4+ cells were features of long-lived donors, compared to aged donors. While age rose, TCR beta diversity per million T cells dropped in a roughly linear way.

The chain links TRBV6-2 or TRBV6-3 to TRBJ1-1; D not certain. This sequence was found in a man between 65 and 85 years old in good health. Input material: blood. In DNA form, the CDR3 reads TGTGCCAGCAGTTACGTGGGTCGGAGCACTGAAGCTTTCTTT. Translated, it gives CASSYVGRSTEAFF.